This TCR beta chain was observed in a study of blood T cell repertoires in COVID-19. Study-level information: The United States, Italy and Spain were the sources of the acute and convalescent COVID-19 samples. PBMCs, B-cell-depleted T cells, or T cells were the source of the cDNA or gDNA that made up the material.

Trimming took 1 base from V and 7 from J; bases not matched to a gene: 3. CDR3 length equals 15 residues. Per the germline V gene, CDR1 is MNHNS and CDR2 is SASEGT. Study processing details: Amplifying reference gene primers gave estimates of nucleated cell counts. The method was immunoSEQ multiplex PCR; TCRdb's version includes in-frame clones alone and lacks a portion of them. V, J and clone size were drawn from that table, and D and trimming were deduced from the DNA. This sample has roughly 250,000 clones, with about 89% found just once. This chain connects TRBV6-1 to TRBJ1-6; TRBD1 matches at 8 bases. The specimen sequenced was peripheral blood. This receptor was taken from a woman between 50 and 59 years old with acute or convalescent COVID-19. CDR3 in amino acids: CASSEGWTGNSPLHF. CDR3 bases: TGTGCCAGCAGTGAAGGTTGGACAGGGAATTCACCCCTCCACTTT.